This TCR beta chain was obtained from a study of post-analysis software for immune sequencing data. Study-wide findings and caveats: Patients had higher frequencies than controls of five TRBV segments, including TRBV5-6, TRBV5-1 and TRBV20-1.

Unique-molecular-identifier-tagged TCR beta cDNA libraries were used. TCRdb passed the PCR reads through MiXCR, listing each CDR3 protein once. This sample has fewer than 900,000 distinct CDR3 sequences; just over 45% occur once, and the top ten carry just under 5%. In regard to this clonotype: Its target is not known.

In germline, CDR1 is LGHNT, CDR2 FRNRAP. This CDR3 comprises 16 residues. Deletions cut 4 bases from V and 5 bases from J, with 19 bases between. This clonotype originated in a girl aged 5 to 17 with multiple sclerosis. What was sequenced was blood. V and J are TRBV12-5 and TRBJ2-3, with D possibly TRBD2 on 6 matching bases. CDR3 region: CASGWRLDPTGDTQYF. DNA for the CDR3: TGTGCTAGTGGTTGGAGACTAGACCCTACGGGAGATACGCAGTATTTT.